This TCR beta chain was recovered during a study of blood T cells in healthy people across ages. At the level of the study: About one barcoded TCR beta cDNA was captured per two T cells. General observations from the study: Higher diversity, along with more naive CD4+ cells, distinguished long-lived donors from aged donors. A strong correlation was found between TCR beta diversity and the percentage of naive T cells.

Trimming removed 6 bases from V and 0 bases from J, with 17 bases in between. This CDR3 spans 16 amino acids. Germline CDR1 reads LGHNA; CDR2 reads YNFKEQ. With respect to this clonotype: Its specificity is not known.

The authors ran a second PCR of about 7 to 11 cycles using a sample-barcoded 5' primer and a J-beta primer mix. Paired-end reads containing CDR3 totaled no fewer than 2.5 million for each sample. MiXCR, run by TCRdb on the 5' RACE reads, gives a single entry per CDR3 protein. The sample contains some 900,000 distinct CDR3 sequences, about 48% of which appear only once. The sequence was collected from a man aged 30 to 45 in good health. The sequenced material came from blood. The chain couples TRBV4-2 to TRBJ1-2; maybe TRBD1 (6 bases). CDR3 in amino acids: CASRSQGRGPNYGYTF. For the CDR3, the DNA is TGTGCCAGCAGATCGCAGGGGCGAGGACCTAACTATGGCTACACCTTC.